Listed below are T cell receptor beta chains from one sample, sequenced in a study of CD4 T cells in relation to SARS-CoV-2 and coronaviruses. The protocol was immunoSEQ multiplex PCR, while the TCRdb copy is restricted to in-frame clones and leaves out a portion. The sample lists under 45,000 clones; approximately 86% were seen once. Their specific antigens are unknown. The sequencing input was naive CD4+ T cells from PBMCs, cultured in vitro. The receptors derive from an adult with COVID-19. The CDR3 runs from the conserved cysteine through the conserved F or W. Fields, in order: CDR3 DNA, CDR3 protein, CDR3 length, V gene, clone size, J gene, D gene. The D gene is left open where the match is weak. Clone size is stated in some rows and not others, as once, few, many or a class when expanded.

TGCAGTGCTAGTTTGACTAGACGGATAAGCACAGATACGCAGTATTTT | CSASLTRRISTDTQYF | 16 | TRBV20-1 | - | TRBJ2-3 | -
TGTGCCAGCAGCCAATGGTACTCACAGGGGGCAAGAGAGCAGTACTTC | CASSQWYSQGAREQYF | 16 | TRBV3-1/TRBV3-2 | once | TRBJ2-7 | TRBD1
TGTGCCAGCAGCTTAGACACAATCTACGAGCAGTACTTC | CASSLDTIYEQYF | 13 | TRBV7-2 | - | TRBJ2-7 | -
TGTGCCAGCAGCTTTGCGGGGGCTCTTAGCTCCTATAATTCACCCCTCCACTTT | CASSFAGALSSYNSPLHF | 18 | TRBV5-4 | once | TRBJ1-6 | -
TGTGCCAGCAGCCAAGCCTCTGGCACAGATACGCAGTATTTT | CASSQASGTDTQYF | 14 | TRBV7-6 | - | TRBJ2-3 | -
TGTGCCACATCGCAGAACGGTTATAATTCACCCCTCCACTTT | CATSQNGYNSPLHF | 14 | TRBV9 | once | TRBJ1-6 | -
TGTGCCAGCAACCCTCGGGACAGGGCGAACGAGCAGTACTTC | CASNPRDRANEQYF | 14 | TRBV6-2/TRBV6-3 | - | TRBJ2-7 | TRBD1
TGTGCCTGGAGTGTACAGGGGGCGCCCCGGGAGACCCAGTACTTC | CAWSVQGAPRETQYF | 15 | TRBV30 | - | TRBJ2-5 | TRBD1
TGTGCCAGCAGCTTCTTCCCAATCAGGGGGGTAGGTGAAAAACTGTTTTTT | CASSFFPIRGVGEKLFF | 17 | TRBV7-9 | few | TRBJ1-4 | TRBD1
TGTGCCAGCAGCTTAGTTATAACTAGCGGGAGGAAGGGAGACGAGCAGTACTTC | CASSLVITSGRKGDEQYF | 18 | TRBV7-8 | - | TRBJ2-7 | TRBD2
TGTGCCAGCAGCTTAGTGGAAGAGACCCAGTACTTC | CASSLVEETQYF | 12 | TRBV7-2 | - | TRBJ2-5 | -
TGTGCCAGCATCTCCCCGTTCGCAGATACGCAGTATTTT | CASISPFADTQYF | 13 | TRBV28 | - | TRBJ2-3 | -
TGTGCCAGCAGCCAAGAGGAACCGGGGAATGAGCAGTTCTTC | CASSQEEPGNEQFF | 14 | TRBV4-2 | - | TRBJ2-1 | -
TGTGCCAGCAGTCCTCAGACCCCAGGACAAGAGACCCAGTACTTC | CASSPQTPGQETQYF | 15 | TRBV28 | - | TRBJ2-5 | -
TGTGCCAGCCGACAAGAGACCCAGTACTTC | CASRQETQYF | 10 | TRBV28 | - | TRBJ2-5 | -
TGTGCCTGGAGCGAAGGACAGGGTGCCTACAATGAGCAGTTCTTC | CAWSEGQGAYNEQFF | 15 | TRBV30 | - | TRBJ2-1 | TRBD1
TGCAGCGTTGGGGACATGGACGAGCAGTACTTC | CSVGDMDEQYF | 11 | TRBV29-1 | - | TRBJ2-7 | -
TGTGCCACCAGTGATCATACAGGGTGGTATGAGCAGTTCTTC | CATSDHTGWYEQFF | 14 | TRBV24-1 | - | TRBJ2-1 | -
TGCAGCGTTGGCCAATCCAACTATGGCTACACCTTC | CSVGQSNYGYTF | 12 | TRBV29-1 | - | TRBJ1-2 | -
TGTGCCAGCTCCTATGCCGGGACAGACAATTCACCCCTCCACTTT | CASSYAGTDNSPLHF | 15 | TRBV6-6 | - | TRBJ1-6 | TRBD1
TGTGCCAGCAGGCGACAGGGGGGCACAGATACGCAGTATTTT | CASRRQGGTDTQYF | 14 | TRBV2 | once | TRBJ2-3 | TRBD1
TGTGCCAGCAGCCGAAATAGCGGTTCTAGCACAGATACGCAGTATTTT | CASSRNSGSSTDTQYF | 16 | TRBV7-9 | - | TRBJ2-3 | -
TGTGCCAGCAGCTTAACCCGGGACAGCTCCTACGAGCAGTACTTC | CASSLTRDSSYEQYF | 15 | TRBV11-1 | - | TRBJ2-7 | TRBD1
TGCAGCGTTGAACCCGCCAGGAACTCTGGAAACACCATATATTTT | CSVEPARNSGNTIYF | 15 | TRBV29-1 | - | TRBJ1-3 | -
TGTGCCAGCAGCGTTTTCCAGGGTCGGTCAGATACGCAGTATTTT | CASSVFQGRSDTQYF | 15 | TRBV9 | - | TRBJ2-3 | -
TGTGCCAGCAGTTACGGACTTAGCGGGAGGGACCACTTC | CASSYGLSGRDHF | 13 | TRBV6-2/TRBV6-3 | - | TRBJ2-7 | TRBD2
TGTGCCAGCAGTGAAGGACTGGGGACACGGAGCGAGCAGTACTTC | CASSEGLGTRSEQYF | 15 | TRBV6-1 | once | TRBJ2-7 | -
TGTGCCAGCAGTGAATTGCGGGGAGAAAAACTGTTTTTT | CASSELRGEKLFF | 13 | TRBV6-1 | - | TRBJ1-4 | -
TGTGCCACCAGCAGAGTCGGGACAGGTCAAGAGACCCAGTACTTC | CATSRVGTGQETQYF | 15 | TRBV15 | - | TRBJ2-5 | TRBD1
TGTGCCAGCAGAGAAGGCACCTTCCCCTACGAGCAGTACTTC | CASREGTFPYEQYF | 14 | TRBV27 | - | TRBJ2-7 | -
TGTGCCAGCAGCCACAGCCGGAGGGGGGGGAACACTGAAGCTTTCTTT | CASSHSRRGGNTEAFF | 16 | TRBV3-1/TRBV3-2 | - | TRBJ1-1 | -
TGTGCCAGCAGTGCTACCCTCGGGACTAGCGGGGAGAGGATCTACAATGAGCAGTTCTTC | CASSATLGTSGERIYNEQFF | 20 | TRBV28 | - | TRBJ2-1 | TRBD2
TGTGTCAGAAGCCTGTGGGCGCGAGGGCCTCCCGCAACTAATGAAAAACTGTTTTTT | CVRSLWARGPPATNEKLFF | 19 | TRBV7-5 | - | TRBJ1-4 | -
TGTGCCAGCAGCTTTGGACAGTCCCTAGCTTCACCCCTCCACTTT | CASSFGQSLASPLHF | 15 | TRBV5-4 | - | TRBJ1-6 | -
TGTGCCAGCAGTATGGCGGAATACAATGAGCAGTTCTTC | CASSMAEYNEQFF | 13 | TRBV12-3/TRBV12-4 | - | TRBJ2-1 | -
TGTGCCAGCAGCGTAGGGACCCCTAGCACAGATACGCAGTATTTT | CASSVGTPSTDTQYF | 15 | TRBV9 | - | TRBJ2-3 | -
TGTGCCACCAGCAGATCCTCGCTAGCGGGGTCCACAGATACGCAGTATTTT | CATSRSSLAGSTDTQYF | 17 | TRBV15 | - | TRBJ2-3 | TRBD2
TGTGCCAGCAGTTCAATAGCGGGTCTCTCCTACGAGCAGTACTTC | CASSSIAGLSYEQYF | 15 | TRBV28 | - | TRBJ2-7 | TRBD2
TGTGCCAGTAGTATTTATGGACAGGGCCCCAACAATGAGCAGTTCTTC | CASSIYGQGPNNEQFF | 16 | TRBV19 | - | TRBJ2-1 | TRBD1
TGTGCCAGCAGCTTGGAGCAAACCGGGGAGCTGTTTTTT | CASSLEQTGELFF | 13 | TRBV7-8 | few | TRBJ2-2 | -
TGCGCCAGCAGCTCTCCTTCGATCGGGGAGCAGTTCTTC | CASSSPSIGEQFF | 13 | TRBV5-1 | - | TRBJ2-1 | -
TGTGCCAGCAGCTTATTAGTTAGCGGGAGCGGCAATGAGCAGTTCTTC | CASSLLVSGSGNEQFF | 16 | TRBV7-6 | - | TRBJ2-1 | TRBD2
TGTGCCAGCACACAGCTTTACACCGGGGAGCTGTTTTTT | CASTQLYTGELFF | 13 | TRBV6-5 | - | TRBJ2-2 | -
TGTGCCAGCAGTCTGAGGGGGCAGGCCACTGAAGCTTTCTTT | CASSLRGQATEAFF | 14 | TRBV6-2/TRBV6-3 | - | TRBJ1-1 | TRBD1
TGTGCCAGCAGGACCGGGACAAGGGGGGGATATGGCTACACCTTC | CASRTGTRGGYGYTF | 15 | TRBV6-5 | - | TRBJ1-2 | -
TGTGCCAGCAACCCAGGTGGGTACTCCTACAATGAGCAGTTCTTC | CASNPGGYSYNEQFF | 15 | TRBV27 | - | TRBJ2-1 | -
TGTGCCAGCAGTAGACTAGTGGATGAGCAGTTCTTC | CASSRLVDEQFF | 12 | TRBV12-3/TRBV12-4 | - | TRBJ2-1 | -
TGTGCCAGCAGTTTACAGGGGGTTGGGACCCAGTACTTC | CASSLQGVGTQYF | 13 | TRBV7-3 | few | TRBJ2-5 | TRBD1
TGTGCCAGCCACGGGACAGGGCCCACTGAAGCTTTCTTT | CASHGTGPTEAFF | 13 | TRBV25-1 | - | TRBJ1-1 | TRBD1
TGTGCCATCCACCCCAGGGTAGGCGAGCAGTACTTC | CAIHPRVGEQYF | 12 | TRBV6-5 | - | TRBJ2-7 | -
TGTGCCAGCAGCACCCATGCGGGGGTGTCCTACGAGCAGTACTTC | CASSTHAGVSYEQYF | 15 | TRBV13 | - | TRBJ2-7 | TRBD2
TGCGCCAGCAGCTTGGATTCCGGGACTCCCGGCGGGACCCAGTACTTC | CASSLDSGTPGGTQYF | 16 | TRBV5-1 | - | TRBJ2-5 | -
TGTGCCGGCCGGGACAAGACCTACGAGCAGTACTTC | CAGRDKTYEQYF | 12 | TRBV30 | once | TRBJ2-7 | -
TGTGCCAGCAGCAAAACAGGAACTTATAATTCACCCCTCCACTTT | CASSKTGTYNSPLHF | 15 | TRBV7-6 | - | TRBJ1-6 | -
TGTGCCAGCAGTTACGAAGTTCGTGACTCAGAGAACACTGAAGCTTTCTTT | CASSYEVRDSENTEAFF | 17 | TRBV6-2/TRBV6-3 | - | TRBJ1-1 | -
TGTGCCAGCAGTCTTATGCCGGGACTAGCGGAGAACAATGAGCAGTTCTTC | CASSLMPGLAENNEQFF | 17 | TRBV28 | - | TRBJ2-1 | TRBD2
TGTGCCAGCAGCTTGGGCGTAGGGGGCGATAGGGAGACCCAGTACTTC | CASSLGVGGDRETQYF | 16 | TRBV5-4 | once | TRBJ2-5 | TRBD1
TGCAGCGTTGAAACGCCCGAAGACAGTCTGAACACTGAAGCTTTCTTT | CSVETPEDSLNTEAFF | 16 | TRBV29-1 | - | TRBJ1-1 | -
TGTGCCAGCAGCCACGAGGAGTCCAGCTCCTACGAGCAGTACTTC | CASSHEESSSYEQYF | 15 | TRBV4-2 | few | TRBJ2-7 | -